One TCR beta chain is described in this entry. V was pared by 4 bases and J by 9 bases, with 8 bases of the junction left unmatched. This CDR3 contains 14 residues. CDR1 WSHSY and CDR2 SAAADI come from the germline V gene. Using its own MiXCR run on the RACE reads, TCRdb lists one record per CDR3 protein. The data hold more than 250,000 distinct CDR3 sequences, with approximately 8.4% observed a single time. Time point denoted: pre-sensitization, week 0. Treatment defined: therapeutic diphenylcyclopropenone sensitization with weekly scalp DPC. This sample was taken from a study of human T cells and chemical hapten exposure.

The V and J genes are TRBV10-2 and TRBJ2-1; 8 nucleotides align to TRBD2. The clonotype was recovered from a woman aged 40 to 49 with alopecia areata. Some clones in this sample may be carry-over from other donors' samples. The material was whole blood, obtained in connection with sensitization to the hapten diphenylcyclopropenone (DPC). As DNA, the CDR3 is TGCGCCAGCAGTGCGATAGCGGGACTATCTGAGCAGTTCTTC. It encodes CASSAIAGLSEQFF.